This record covers a single TCR beta chain. Its antigen is as yet unknown. Time point here: 2014-2015 season, 7 days after vaccination. The sample belongs to a study of follicular helper T cells after annual influenza vaccination. Study context: Blood was drawn on days 0, 7 and 28 after vaccination.

Method: immunoSEQ multiplex PCR; TCRdb's copy keeps in-frame clones and lacks some. This table holds approximately 9,700 clones, approximately 80% found once. General study results and limits: Undersampling of larger non-cTfh compartments could not be excluded. Successive annual vaccinations recalled a recurrent oligoclonal ICOS+CD38+ cTfh response with influenza-specific clonotypes.

From germline, CDR1 is SGHTA and CDR2 FQGNSA. Unmatched junction bases numbered 8, after V lost 2 bases and J lost 4 bases. There are 16 residues in the CDR3. The clonotype originates from an adult who received the influenza vaccine. The source was CXCR5- memory CD4+ T cells sorted from blood, collected 7 days after influenza vaccination. The chain is built from TRBV7-2 and TRBJ2-3, with 8 bases identical to TRBD1. This CDR3 reads CASSLSGRGRPDTQYF. DNA for the CDR3: TGTGCCAGCAGCTTAAGCGGCAGGGGGCGGCCAGATACGCAGTATTTT.